This TCR beta chain derives from a study of T cells in tuberculosis. TCRdb's table, derived via immunoSEQ multiplex PCR, lists solely in-frame clones and lacks some. The table has 30,000 to 45,000 clones, 94% seen once. Germline values: CDR1 GTSNPN, CDR2 SVGIG (reference sequence). CDR3 size: 13 residues. V gave up 4 bases and J gave up 6 bases, with 15 bases separating them. The chain combines TRBV30 with TRBJ1-2; no clear D. Sequencing was done on a sample of PBMCs. The clonotype comes from a donor aged 5 to 30 with latent tuberculosis or without tuberculosis infection. Some clones in this sample may be carry-over from other donors' samples. The CDR3 coding sequence is TGTGCCTGGACAGGAGGGAACTGGGATGGCTACACCTTC. Translated: CAWTGGNWDGYTF.